This passage covers 28 T cell receptor beta chains from one sample sequenced in a study of blood T cell repertoires in COVID-19. The table came from immunoSEQ multiplex PCR; TCRdb's copy has only in-frame clones and leaves some out. The data contain 150,000 to 200,000 clones, about 78% of them seen just once; the ten biggest clones take up roughly a sixth. Input material: PBMCs or T cells enriched from blood (not recorded which). These receptors came from a woman in her fifties or sixties who had recovered from COVID-19.

The J gene is TRBJ2-7, the V gene TRBV28; possible D gene TRBD1, 5 bases. This CDR3 contains 14 residues. Germline V gives CDR1 MDHEN, CDR2 SYDVKM. Trimming pared 2 bases from V and 1 base from J, leaving 9 bases between. The CDR3 sequence is CASSLGQGSYEQYF. The CDR3 DNA reads as TGTGCCAGCAGTTTAGGTCAGGGTTCCTACGAGCAGTACTTC.

This chain connects TRBV4-2 to TRBJ2-7; 7 nucleotides agree with TRBD1. This CDR3 spans 16 amino acids. J gave up 3 bases and V 4 bases, and 12 bases lay outside the gene matches. Germline CDR1 LGHNA, CDR2 YNFKEQ. For the CDR3, the DNA is TGTGCCAGCAGCCCGACCCCCCGCGGACAGGACTACGAGCAGTACTTC. It is translated as CASSPTPRGQDYEQYF.

A few counts support this clone. This chain joins TRBV30 and TRBJ2-1, with 8 bases matching TRBD2. Germline CDR1 GTSNPN, CDR2 SVGIG (reference sequence). This CDR3 is 16 amino acids long. V trimming: 3 bases; J trimming: 1 base; junction bases outside the gene matches: 8. CDR3 nucleotides: TGTGCCTGGAGCGGAATAGCGGGATCGTCCTACAATGAGCAGTTCTTC. It yields the protein CAWSGIAGSSYNEQFF.

This clone was recorded once. This chain uses TRBV5-4 with TRBJ2-5; 13 bases are shared with TRBD2. CDR3 length equals 16 residues. J was trimmed by 5 bases and V by 3 bases; bases with no gene match: 7. CDR1 SGHNT and CDR2 YYREEE come from the germline V gene (reference sequence). CDR3 DNA sequence: TGTGCCAGCAGCTCTAGGACTAGCGGGAGCCGGGAGACCCAGTACTTC. Translating it yields CASSSRTSGSRETQYF.

This clone was observed once. The rearrangement links TRBV28 to TRBJ1-1; no clear D. Between the trimmed V and J ends, which lost 11 bases and 4 bases, there was a span of 14 bases. CDR3 length equals 12 residues. From germline, CDR1 is MDHEN and CDR2 SYDVKM. CDR3 nucleotides: TGTGCCGTTTCTCTTTGGAGCACTGAAGCTTTCTTT. Translated, it gives CAVSLWSTEAFF.

The J gene is TRBJ1-3, the V gene TRBV23-1; 9 bases line up with TRBD1. TRBV23-1 is an ORF for which the function is uncertain. Unmatched junction bases numbered 17, after V lost 7 bases and J lost 7 bases. This CDR3 spans 17 amino acids. The CDR3 sequence is CASTKRNRGRRGNTIYF. The CDR3 DNA sequence: TGCGCCAGCACCAAGCGAAACAGGGGGCGGAGGGGCAACACCATATATTTT.

The chain has TRBV7-3 and TRBJ2-1; weak D call: TRBD2 (5 bases). The length of the CDR3 is 16 residues. The germline V gene has CDR1 SGHTA and CDR2 FQGTGA. The ends were cut back, 5 bases at V and 1 base at J, with 15 bases in the middle. The CDR3 DNA follows: TGTGCCAGCAGCCTCTCTTCTAGGGAGTCCTACAATGAGCAGTTCTTC. Translation gives CASSLSSRESYNEQFF. Together with reference TRBV7-3 and TRBJ2-1, the CDR3 gives the full variable domain: GAGVSQTPSNKVTEKGKYVELRCDPISGHTALYWYRQSLGQGPEFLIYFQGTGAADDSGLPNDRFFAVRPEGSVSTLKIQRTERGDSAVYLCASSLSSRESYNEQFFGPGTRLTVL.

This rearrangement joins TRBV7-9 to TRBJ2-1; TRBD2 aligns across 9 bases. CDR3 length: 16 amino acids. In germline, CDR1 is SEHNR, CDR2 FQNEAQ (reference sequence). Trimming at V came to 3 bases and at J to 8 bases, leaving 11 bases not matched to a gene. In nucleotides, the CDR3 is TGTGCCAGCAGCTTGGGGCGGGAGGGACTTAGGGATGAGCAGTTCTTC. This sequence encodes CASSLGREGLRDEQFF.

The chain is built from TRBV20-1 and TRBJ2-7; D possibly corresponds to TRBD2 (6 bases). Germline-derived CDR1 and CDR2 are DFQATT and SNEGSKA (reference sequence). The CDR3 is 11 amino acids. The CDR3 coding sequence is TGCAGCGCGGGGAGCTCCTACGAGCAGTACTTC. It encodes CSAGSSYEQYF.

CDR3 DNA sequence: TGTGCCAGCAGTTCCCCCGGTGGACTCTTAACTAACTATGGCTACACCTTC. Translation: CASSSPGGLLTNYGYTF. This chain connects TRBV28 to TRBJ1-2; D unclear. This CDR3 is 17 amino acids long. Germline assignment: CDR1 MDHEN and CDR2 SYDVKM. V was pared by 4 bases and J by 0 bases, with 18 bases between.

This clone occurred once. The chain uses TRBV10-3 and TRBJ1-1; 9 positions agree with TRBD1. Germline V gene lookup returns CDR1 ENHRY and CDR2 SYGVKD. CDR3 size: 15 residues. The ends lost 6 bases at V and 3 bases at J; junction bases unmatched: 8. CDR3 bases: TGTGCCATCAGCGGGACAGGGCGGTTCGACACTGAAGCTTTCTTT. This encodes CAISGTGRFDTEAFF.

Only a few counts were recorded for this clone. V and J are TRBV28 and TRBJ1-5; possible D gene TRBD1, 6 bases. Germline CDR1 is MDHEN and CDR2 is SYDVKM. Trimming removed 3 bases from V and 7 bases from J, with 10 bases in between. This CDR3 has 13 residues. This CDR3 is CASSLRGMQPQHF. Written as DNA, the CDR3 is TGTGCCAGCAGTTTGAGGGGGATGCAGCCCCAGCATTTT. Variable domain in full (rest from reference TRBV28 and TRBJ1-5): DVKVTQSSRYLVKRTGEKVFLECVQDMDHENMFWYRQDPGLGLRLIYFSYDVKMKEKGDIPEGYSVSREKKERFSLILESASTNQTSMYLCASSLRGMQPQHFGDGTRLSIL.

The chain links TRBV10-3 to TRBJ1-1; 7 bases are a match to TRBD1. V shed 4 bases, J shed 0 bases, and the junction held 5 bases outside the gene matches. CDR3 length equals 15 residues. Germline-derived CDR1 and CDR2 are ENHRY and SYGVKD. The CDR3 protein is CAISGRQGLNTEAFF. The CDR3 region has the DNA TGTGCCATCAGTGGCAGACAGGGTTTGAACACTGAAGCTTTCTTT.

The chain has TRBV29-1 and TRBJ2-7; no reliable D call. The CDR3 is 12 residues long. The V end was cut by 5 bases, the J end by 2 bases, with 10 bases between. Germline V lookup: CDR1 SQVTM, CDR2 ANQGSEA. The CDR3: CSVHTATYEQYF. CDR3 DNA sequence: TGCAGCGTTCACACAGCCACCTACGAGCAGTACTTC.

The V and J genes are TRBV29-1 and TRBJ2-5; unclear D gene. The CDR3 length is 12 residues. Looked up from germline, CDR1 is SQVTM and CDR2 is ANQGSEA. V was cut by 7 bases and J by 4 bases, with 13 bases left in between. This chain's CDR3 is CSAEWATETQYF. The CDR3 DNA reads as TGCAGCGCCGAATGGGCCACAGAGACCCAGTACTTC.

The CDR3 nucleotides read TGCAGCGCCTCGCAGGGACAGGGGGACACTGAAGCTTTCTTT. Encoded protein: CSASQGQGDTEAFF. The chain recombines TRBV29-1 with TRBJ1-1; 11 bases are a match to TRBD1. This CDR3 region has 14 residues. Germline assignment: CDR1 SQVTM and CDR2 ANQGSEA. V lost 7 bases to trimming and J lost 3 bases; unmatched junction nucleotides: 7.

The chain links TRBV6-2 or TRBV6-3 to TRBJ1-1; the match to TRBD1 covers 9 bases. The germline V gene encodes CDR1 MNHEY and CDR2 SVGEGT. The CDR3 covers 19 residues. V lost 2 bases, J lost 0 bases, and 13 bases stayed unmatched. For the CDR3, the DNA is TGTGCCAGCAGTTACCAGTCCGGAGGACAGGGGCCCTTGAACACTGAAGCTTTCTTT. Amino acid sequence: CASSYQSGGQGPLNTEAFF.

This clone was counted only a few times. The chain recombines TRBV24-1 with TRBJ2-2; 10 positions match TRBD1. Germline V gene lookup returns CDR1 KGHDR and CDR2 SFDVKD. V gave up 12 bases and J gave up 3 bases; unmatched junction bases: 6. CDR3 length: 14 residues. CDR3 nucleotide sequence: TGTGCCTCCAAAGGACAGGGGGACACCGGGGAGCTGTTTTTT. Its protein is CASKGQGDTGELFF.

V usage is TRBV5-8 and J usage is TRBJ2-7; 10 bases are shared with TRBD2. Trimming took 5 bases from V and 2 from J; bases not matched to a gene: 4. CDR3 length: 14 residues. The V gene's germline CDR1 is SGHTS and CDR2 YDEGEE. Here the CDR3 reads CASSTSGRAYEQYF. The CDR3 DNA is TGTGCCAGCAGTACCAGCGGGAGGGCCTACGAGCAGTACTTC. The full variable domain, with the rest looked up from reference TRBV5-8 and TRBJ2-7, is EAGVTQSPTHLIKTRGQQATLRCSPISGHTSVYWYQQALGLGLQFLLWYDEGEERNRGNFPPRFSGRQFPNYSSELNVNALELEDSALYLCASSTSGRAYEQYFGPGTRLTVT.

This clone was seen only once. The chain couples TRBV19 to TRBJ1-1; TRBD1 aligns across 8 bases. Germline-derived CDR1 and CDR2 are LNHDA and SQIVND (reference sequence). This CDR3 spans 14 amino acids. The J segment lost 4 bases and the V segment lost 5 bases, leaving 6 bases of the junction unmatched. CDR3 protein: CASSPGQGFTEAFF. The CDR3 nucleotides are TGTGCCAGTAGTCCAGGACAGGGATTCACTGAAGCTTTCTTT.

This clone occurred a few times. This chain connects TRBV2 to TRBJ1-5; D unclear. Trimming shortened V by 8 bases and J by 3 bases, and 11 bases separated the two germline ends. Germline V gene data show CDR1 as SNHLY and CDR2 as FYNNEI. The CDR3 totals 13 residues. The CDR3 reads CASSRSNNQPQHF. For the CDR3, the DNA is TGTGCCAGCTCGAGGAGCAACAATCAGCCCCAGCATTTT.

In this sample, this clone turned up once. This sequence joins TRBV27 and TRBJ2-3; no firm D call. Trimming shortened V by 3 bases and J by 1 base, and 5 bases separated the two germline ends. The CDR3 totals 13 residues. Germline values: CDR1 MNHEY, CDR2 SMNVEV (reference sequence). Written as DNA, the CDR3 is TGTGCCAGCAGTTTTATCGGCACAGATACGCAGTATTTT. Protein: CASSFIGTDTQYF.

The chain joins TRBV4-2 to TRBJ2-7; TRBD2 aligns across 7 bases. After removal of 0 bases from V and 5 bases from J, the junction contained 10 bases not matched to a gene. In germline, CDR1 is LGHNA, CDR2 YNFKEQ. This CDR3 has 16 amino acids. CDR3: CASSQEGGRAFDEQYF. The CDR3 coding sequence is TGTGCCAGCAGCCAAGAGGGGGGGAGGGCCTTCGACGAGCAGTACTTC.

J is TRBJ2-7 and V is TRBV7-3, with 7 bases aligning to TRBD2. Germline CDR1 and CDR2: SGHTA and FQGTGA. The CDR3 loop spans 14 amino acids. With V trimmed by 6 bases and J by 3 bases, 8 bases remained unmatched. This CDR3 reads CASSPGLESYEQYF. The CDR3 DNA reads TGTGCCAGCAGTCCCGGACTAGAGAGCTACGAGCAGTACTTC.

The chain joins TRBV19 to TRBJ2-2, with D perhaps matching TRBD1 (6 bases). Germline V gives CDR1 LNHDA, CDR2 SQIVND (reference sequence). CDR3 size: 14 residues. V was clipped by 9 bases and J by 0 bases, with 11 bases between them. CDR3 coding DNA: TGTGCCAGCAGACAGGCAGCGAACACCGGGGAGCTGTTTTTT. It encodes CASRQAANTGELFF.

This clone has only one observation. The V gene is TRBV30, the J gene TRBJ2-1; D gene uncertain. CDR3 length: 13 residues. Trimming removed 2 bases at V and 7 bases at J, with 12 bases between. CDR1 GTSNPN and CDR2 SVGIG come from the germline V gene (reference sequence). The CDR3 reads CAWSREPLNEQFF. The CDR3 DNA sequence: TGTGCCTGGAGTCGTGAGCCCTTGAATGAGCAGTTCTTC.

The J gene is TRBJ1-2, the V gene TRBV4-1, with 7 bases aligning to TRBD1. There are 14 residues in the CDR3. The V gene end was trimmed by 3 bases and the J gene end by 4 bases; junction bases not matched to a gene: 5. Germline V gene data show CDR1 as MGHRA and CDR2 as YSYEKL. As DNA, the CDR3 is TGCGCCAGCAGCCAGGCACAGGGGCTCTATGGCTACACCTTC. Protein sequence: CASSQAQGLYGYTF.

This clone was seen just once. The chain employs TRBV30 and TRBJ1-4; weak D call: TRBD1 (6 bases). V was pared by 5 bases and J by 8 bases, with 15 bases between. Germline CDR1 GTSNPN, CDR2 SVGIG (reference sequence). The CDR3 length is 13 residues. This chain's CDR3 is CAWEAGAGEKLFF. CDR3 DNA: TGTGCCTGGGAGGCGGGGGCAGGGGAAAAACTGTTTTTT.